This record looks at one TCR beta chain sequence and its context. What it binds is unknown. The CDR3 consists of 15 residues. Germline CDR1 is MNHNS and CDR2 is SASEGT. V was pared by 6 bases and J by 1 base, with 6 bases of the junction left unmatched. The time point here: patch test 2, 6 weeks after DPC sensitization. Treatment given: therapeutic diphenylcyclopropenone sensitization with weekly scalp DPC. A single record per CDR3 protein comes from TCRdb applying MiXCR to the RACE reads. This table holds tens of thousands of distinct CDR3 sequences, roughly 11% found once. These data belong to a study of human T cells and chemical hapten exposure. Study-wide results and limits: High-frequency TCRs, those above 1 in 1000, stayed the same after DPC sensitization.

The sample was whole blood, taken in connection with sensitization to the hapten diphenylcyclopropenone (DPC). The chain uses TRBV6-1 and TRBJ2-3; 8 bases align to TRBD2. This TCR was recovered from a man aged 35 to 55 with alopecia areata. Some clones in this sample may be carry-over from other donors' samples. CDR3: CASSFSGIGTDTQYF. The CDR3 bases are TGTGCCAGCAGCTTTAGCGGGATCGGCACAGATACGCAGTATTTT.